This TCR beta chain is from a study of OX40 agonist ivuxolimab in advanced cancers. As for the study in general: Averaging about 60 years in age, with a range of roughly 23 to 80, the cohort was 82.7% male.

Points from the study as a whole: It was not determined which antigens were specifically recognized by the peripheral T cells that had undergone clonal expansion.

This table comes from immunoSEQ multiplex PCR, and its TCRdb copy is limited to in-frame clones, with some not included. The sample records under 85,000 clones, over 90% being singletons. Of note for this clone: What it binds is unknown.

Deletions cut 3 bases from V and 0 bases from J, with 11 bases between. Per germline, CDR1 LGHNA and CDR2 YSLEER. There are 15 residues in the CDR3. The chain uses TRBV4-3 and TRBJ2-5, with D possibly TRBD2 on 6 matching bases. The input for sequencing was CD4+ or CD8+ T cells sorted from blood, taken in a trial of the OX40 agonist ivuxolimab. This TCR came from an adult with an advanced solid tumor such as melanoma, head and neck, liver or kidney cancer. The CDR3 region is CASSHEAGHQETQYF. For the CDR3, the DNA is TGCGCCAGCAGCCATGAAGCGGGTCACCAAGAGACCCAGTACTTC.